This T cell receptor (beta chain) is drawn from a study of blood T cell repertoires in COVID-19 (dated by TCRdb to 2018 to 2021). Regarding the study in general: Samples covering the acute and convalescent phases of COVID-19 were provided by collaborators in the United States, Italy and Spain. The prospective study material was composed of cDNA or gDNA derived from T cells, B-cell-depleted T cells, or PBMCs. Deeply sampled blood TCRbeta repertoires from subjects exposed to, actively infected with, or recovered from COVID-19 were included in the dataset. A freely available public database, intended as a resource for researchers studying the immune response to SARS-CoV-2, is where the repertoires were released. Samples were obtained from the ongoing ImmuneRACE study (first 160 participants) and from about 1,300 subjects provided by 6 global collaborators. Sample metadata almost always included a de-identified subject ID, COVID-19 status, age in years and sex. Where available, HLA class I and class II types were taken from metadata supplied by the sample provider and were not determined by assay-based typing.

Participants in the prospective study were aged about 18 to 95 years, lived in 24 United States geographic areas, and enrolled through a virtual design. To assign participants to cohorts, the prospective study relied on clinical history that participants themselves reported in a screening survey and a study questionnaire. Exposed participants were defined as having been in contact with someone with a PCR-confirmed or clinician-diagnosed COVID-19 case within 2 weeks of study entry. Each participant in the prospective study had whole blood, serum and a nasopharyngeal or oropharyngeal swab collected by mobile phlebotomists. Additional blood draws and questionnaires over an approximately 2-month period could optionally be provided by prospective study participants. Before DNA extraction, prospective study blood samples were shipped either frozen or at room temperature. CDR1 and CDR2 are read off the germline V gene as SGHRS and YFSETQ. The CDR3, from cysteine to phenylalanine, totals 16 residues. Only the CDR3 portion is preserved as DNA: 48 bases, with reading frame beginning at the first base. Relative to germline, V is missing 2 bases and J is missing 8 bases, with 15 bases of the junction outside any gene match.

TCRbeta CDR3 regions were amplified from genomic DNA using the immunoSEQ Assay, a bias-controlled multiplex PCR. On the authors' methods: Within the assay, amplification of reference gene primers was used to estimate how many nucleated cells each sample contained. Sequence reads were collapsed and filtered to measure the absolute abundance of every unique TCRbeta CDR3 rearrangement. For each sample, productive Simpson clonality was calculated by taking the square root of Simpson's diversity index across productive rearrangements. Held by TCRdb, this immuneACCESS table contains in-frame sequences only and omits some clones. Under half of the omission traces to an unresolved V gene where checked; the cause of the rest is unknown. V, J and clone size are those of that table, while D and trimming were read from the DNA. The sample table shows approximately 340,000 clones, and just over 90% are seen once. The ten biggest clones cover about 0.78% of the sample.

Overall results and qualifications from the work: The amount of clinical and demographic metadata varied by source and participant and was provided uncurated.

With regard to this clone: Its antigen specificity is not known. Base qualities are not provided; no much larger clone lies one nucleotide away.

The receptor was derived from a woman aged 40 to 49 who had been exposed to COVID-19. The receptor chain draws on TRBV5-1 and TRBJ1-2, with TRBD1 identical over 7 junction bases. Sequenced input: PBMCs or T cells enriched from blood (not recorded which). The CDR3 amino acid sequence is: CASSFGYLTGMDGYTF. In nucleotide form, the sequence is TGCGCCAGCAGCTTTGGTTACTTGACAGGGATGGACGGCTACACCTTC. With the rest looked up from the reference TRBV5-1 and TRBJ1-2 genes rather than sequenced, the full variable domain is KAGVTQTPRYLIKTRGQQVTLSCSPISGHRSVSWYQQTPGQGLQFLFEYFSETQRNKGNFPGRFSGRQFSNSRSEMNVSTLELGDSALYLCASSFGYLTGMDGYTFGSGTRLTVV.